The 12 T cell receptor beta chains below all came from one sample that was sequenced in a study of T cell clonality in common variable immunodeficiency. Some clones are missing from TCRdb's copy, which holds only in-frame ones; the method was immunoSEQ multiplex PCR. The record shows approximately 52,000 clones for this sample, with no singletons present. The sample was peripheral blood mononuclear cells. These receptors all come from a person between 18 and 75 years old in good health.

This clone came up many times. The CDR3 DNA, read in part, is TGCGCCAGCAGCTCAACAGGGGGCGCCGGCTATGGC. Residues: CASSSTGGAGYG. The full CDR3 protein is CASSSTGGAGYGYTF. The V gene is TRBV5-1, the J gene TRBJ1-2; 9 nucleotides agree with TRBD1. The read ends 3 residues shy of where the CDR3 ends; the end is completed using the germline J gene. V shed 3 bases, J shed 4 bases, and the junction held 7 bases outside the gene matches. This CDR3 has 15 residues. Germline V lookup: CDR1 SGHRS, CDR2 YFSETQ.

This clone was picked up many times. The read falls 3 residues short of the CDR3 end, and the missing part is taken from the germline J gene. This chain joins TRBV13 and TRBJ2-4, with TRBD1 matching 7 bases. The CDR3 totals 18 residues. Unmatched junction bases numbered 13, after V lost 1 base and J lost 4 bases. Germline V gene lookup returns CDR1 PRHDT and CDR2 FYEKMQ (reference sequence). The CDR3 bases that were read are TGTGCCAGCAGCTTAGAAGGGTCTCCCGGGACAGTTAAAAACATT. Translating it yields CASSLEGSPGTVKNI. The CDR3, in full, reads CASSLEGSPGTVKNIQYF.

As for this clone: The CDR3 extends 3 residues past the end of the read, so its final part is completed from the germline J gene. The rearrangement joins TRBV2 to TRBJ1-1, with D possibly matching TRBD1 (5 bases). Trimming removed 8 bases from V and 6 bases from J, with 16 bases in between. The germline gives CDR1 SNHLY, CDR2 FYNNEI. This CDR3 is built from 13 residues. Partial CDR3 DNA: TGTGCCAGCGGGCGGGGGTACAACGCTGAA. Encoded protein: CASGRGYNAE. The CDR3 in its entirety is CASGRGYNAEAFF. The full variable domain, its missing parts supplied by reference TRBV2 and TRBJ1-1, is EPEVTQTPSHQVTQMGQEVILRCVPISNHLYFYWYRQILGQKVEFLVSFYNNEISEKSEIFDDQFSVERPDGSNFTLKIRSTKLEDSAMYFCASGRGYNAEAFFGQGTRLTVV.

This clone was counted ten times or more. The read halts 3 residues ahead of the CDR3 end, with the missing end drawn from the germline J gene. The rearrangement uses TRBV5-1 and TRBJ2-1, with D perhaps TRBD2 (5 bases). The germline CDR1 and CDR2 sequences are SGHRS and YFSETQ. The CDR3 loop spans 15 amino acids. Trimming stripped 4 bases from V and 0 bases from J, with 11 bases between. CDR3 DNA, as far as it was read: TGCGCCAGCAGCCTGATAACTAGCTCCTACAATGAG. Protein product: CASSLITSSYNE. The entire CDR3 protein reads CASSLITSSYNEQFF.

This clone was seen many times. The CDR3 end lies 3 residues beyond the end of the read and is filled in from the germline J gene. V and J are TRBV7-2 and TRBJ1-1, with D unresolved. V lost 2 bases and J 3 bases, leaving 7 bases between the germline ends. CDR1 and CDR2 from the germline V gene are SGHTA and FQGNSA. CDR3 length: 13 residues. Partial CDR3 DNA: TGTGCCAGCAGCTTACTCCGGGACACTGAA. Its translation is CASSLLRDTE. The full-length CDR3 reads as CASSLLRDTEAFF.

This clone was recorded at least ten times. The CDR3 end lies 3 residues beyond the end of the read and is filled in from the germline J gene. The chain employs TRBV19 and TRBJ2-5, with 11 bases aligning to TRBD1. This CDR3 is 13 amino acids long. Germline V CDR1 and CDR2: LNHDA, SQIVND (reference sequence). J was trimmed by 3 bases and V by 10 bases; bases with no gene match: 4. CDR3 bases read: TGTGCCACCGGGACAGGGGGTGAAGAGACC. Translated, it gives CATGTGGEET. The entire CDR3 sequence reads CATGTGGEETQYF.

This clone has at least ten counts. The CDR3 end falls 3 residues outside the read, so it is completed with the germline J gene. V usage is TRBV5-5 and J usage is TRBJ2-7; tentatively, D is TRBD2 (8 bases). The CDR3 has 14 amino acids. V lost 4 bases to trimming and J lost 3 bases, with 14 bases between them. CDR1 is SGHKS, CDR2 YYEKEE, per germline (reference sequence). CDR3 amino acids: CASSREGADYEQYF. Incomplete CDR3 DNA: TGTGCCAGCAGCCGGGAGGGGGCCGACTACGAG.

The table lists this clone with many counts. At one end, the junction sequence differs from germline, possibly due to a read error. The part of the CDR3 DNA that was read is TGCGCCAGCAGCCAAGATCATTACAGCTCTGGGGCCAACGTC. Translated, it gives CASSQDHYSSGANV. The whole CDR3 region reads CASSQDHYSSGANVLTF. V and J are TRBV4-2 and TRBJ2-6, with D hard to call. With the read ending 3 residues before the CDR3 end, the germline J gene is used to fill in that end. Germline loops: CDR1 LGHNA, CDR2 YNFKEQ. The CDR3 totals 17 residues.

This clone appeared many times. The missing CDR3 end, 3 residues past where the read stops, is filled in from the germline J gene. This chain links TRBV7-2 with TRBJ1-6; D may be TRBD1 (5 bases). Trimming stripped 4 bases from V and 8 bases from J, with 9 bases between. This CDR3 is built from 13 residues. Germline CDR1 SGHTA, CDR2 FQGNSA. The CDR3 is CASSSQGDSPLHF. The CDR3 DNA, read in part, is TGTGCCAGCAGCTCCCAGGGAGATTCACCC.

This clone was observed at least ten times. The read ends 3 residues early relative to the CDR3; the germline J gene fills the gap. The chain joins TRBV30 to TRBJ2-3, with D perhaps TRBD2 (6 bases). CDR3 length equals 14 residues. Trimming took off 0 bases at V and 5 bases at J, with 12 bases between the two ends. Germline-derived CDR1 and CDR2 are GTSNPN and SVGIG (reference sequence). The sequenced CDR3 bases are TGTGCCTGGAGTGTGGGGGGAGTGGGAGATACG. Its protein is CAWSVGGVGDT. The full CDR3 reads CAWSVGGVGDTQYF. Looking up the rest from reference TRBV30 and TRBJ2-3 gives the full variable domain: SQTIHQWPATLVQPVGSPLSLECTVEGTSNPNLYWYRQAAGRGLQLLFYSVGIGQISSEVPQNLSASRPQDRQFILSSKKLLLSDSGFYLCAWSVGGVGDTQYFGPGTRLTVL.

This clone was recorded many times. The read terminates 3 residues ahead of where the CDR3 ends, so the germline J gene completes it. The V and J genes are TRBV4-2 and TRBJ2-3; TRBD1 agrees at 8 bases. V shed 3 bases, J shed 6 bases, and the junction held 8 bases outside the gene matches. Germline V gene lookup returns CDR1 LGHNA and CDR2 YNFKEQ. The CDR3 runs 15 residues. The CDR3 protein is CASSHPGTGSDTQYF. The DNA read from the CDR3 is TGTGCCAGCAGCCACCCTGGGACAGGTTCCGATACG.

This clone was seen ten or more times. The read halts 3 residues ahead of the CDR3 end, with the missing end drawn from the germline J gene. J is TRBJ1-1 and V is TRBV5-4; 7 bases map to TRBD1. The ends lost 4 bases at V and 5 bases at J; junction bases unmatched: 8. Per the germline V gene, CDR1 is SGHNT and CDR2 is YYREEE (reference sequence). There are 14 residues in the CDR3. This CDR3 is CASSADRVATEAFF. CDR3 DNA (partial): TGTGCCAGCAGCGCCGACAGGGTTGCAACTGAA.